These 18 T cell receptor beta chains share one sample of origin, sequenced in a study of technical replicates of blood from a few donors. Profiling relied on immunoSEQ multiplex PCR, and the TCRdb table lists in-frame clones only, not all of them. The sample lists 65,000 to 90,000 clones, 90% to 95% seen once, with less than 0.3% in the top ten. The sequenced material came from T cells isolated from PBMCs. The receptors here all came from a human donor in good health.

This chain joins TRBV27 and TRBJ1-1; 9 nucleotides match TRBD1. The germline gives CDR1 MNHEY, CDR2 SMNVEV (reference sequence). The CDR3 covers 12 residues. Trimming cost V 2 bases and J 8 bases; bases outside gene matches: 0. The DNA for the CDR3 is TGTGCCAGCAGTTTAGGACAGGGGGAAGCTTTCTTT. This gives the protein CASSLGQGEAFF.

Points on this clone: The sample contains more than one DNA sequence encoding this CDR3. This chain joins TRBV5-1 and TRBJ2-1; possibly TRBD2 for D (7 bases). The V end was cut by 8 bases, the J end by 4 bases, with 10 bases between. Germline V gene sequence: CDR1 SGHRS, CDR2 YFSETQ. This CDR3 contains 12 residues. In DNA form, the CDR3 reads TGCGCCAGTCGGGGGGCGTACAATGAGCAGTTCTTC. Protein sequence: CASRGAYNEQFF.

Comments on this clone: The CDR3 carries no conserved terminal phenylalanine or tryptophan, so it likely arises from a read error. The DNA is left out, because the CDR3 cannot be placed on it with certainty; the CDR3 is given as TCRdb lists it. CDR3 loop: CASSLFREI. The V and J genes are TRBV5-1 and TRBJ2-2; the table's D call of TRBD2 was not tested on the DNA. The germline V gene encodes CDR1 SGHRS and CDR2 YFSETQ. The CDR3 adds up to 9 amino acids, both ends counted.

The chain links TRBV5-4 to TRBJ2-1; perhaps TRBD2 as D (6 bases). Trimming removed 4 bases at V and 4 bases at J, with 9 bases between. The CDR3 runs 13 residues. The germline CDR1 and CDR2 sequences are SGHNT and YYREEE (reference sequence). For the CDR3, the DNA is TGTGCCAGCAGCATGGACTATTACAATGAGCAGTTCTTC. The encoded protein is CASSMDYYNEQFF.

This chain connects TRBV7-9 to TRBJ2-5, with 7 bases that match TRBD1. The CDR3 extends over 12 amino acids. V lost 8 bases to trimming and J lost 3 bases; unmatched junction nucleotides: 3. Looked up from germline, CDR1 is SEHNR and CDR2 is FQNEAQ (reference sequence). CDR3 bases: TGTGCCAGCGGGACAGCGAAAGAGACCCAGTACTTC. Residues: CASGTAKETQYF.

The chain joins TRBV30 to TRBJ1-2, with D unclear. The V and J ends lost 6 bases and 4 bases respectively, with 12 bases between them. The germline CDR1 and CDR2 sequences are GTSNPN and SVGIG (reference sequence). This CDR3 has 12 residues. The CDR3 reads CACQRAGYGYTF. CDR3 DNA: TGTGCCTGCCAGAGGGCCGGCTATGGCTACACCTTC. Full variable domain (remainder filled in from reference TRBV30 and TRBJ1-2): SQTIHQWPATLVQPVGSPLSLECTVEGTSNPNLYWYRQAAGRGLQLLFYSVGIGQISSEVPQNLSASRPQDRQFILSSKKLLLSDSGFYLCACQRAGYGYTFGSGTRLTVV.

This chain uses TRBV7-6 with TRBJ2-1; TRBD2 matches 11 bases. CDR1 is SGHVS and CDR2 is FNYEAQ in the germline V gene. The trim removed 5 bases at V and 9 bases at J, leaving 12 bases unmatched. The CDR3 has 16 amino acids. The CDR3 here is CASSPREVAGGAEQFF. The CDR3 nucleotides are TGTGCCAGCAGCCCCCGCGAAGTAGCGGGAGGGGCTGAGCAGTTCTTC.

This sequence joins TRBV9 and TRBJ2-1, with 10 bases fitting TRBD2. Trimming took 4 bases from V and 6 from J; bases not matched to a gene: 7. The V gene's germline CDR1 is SGDLS and CDR2 YYNGEE. The CDR3 runs to 15 residues. The CDR3 bases are TGTGCCAGCAGCCAGCGGGGGGGCCTACGCAATGAGCAGTTCTTC. It translates to CASSQRGGLRNEQFF. Combining the CDR3 with reference TRBV9 and TRBJ2-1 gives the whole variable domain DSGVTQTPKHLITATGQRVTLRCSPRSGDLSVYWYQQSLDQGLQFLIQYYNGEERAKGNILERFSAQQFPDLHSELNLSSLELGDSALYFCASSQRGGLRNEQFFGPGTRLTVL.

DNA for the CDR3: TGTGCCAGCACCACTAGCGGGAGTATCGACGAGCAGTACTTC. This gives the protein CASTTSGSIDEQYF. The chain uses TRBV28 and TRBJ2-7; 11 nucleotides match TRBD2. The CDR3 runs 14 residues. The junction had 7 bases not matched to a gene; V was cut back by 7 bases and J by 5 bases. Germline CDR1 and CDR2: MDHEN and SYDVKM.

This chain connects TRBV5-1 to TRBJ2-2; 8 nucleotides match TRBD1. The CDR3 contains 16 residues. Germline CDR1 is SGHRS and CDR2 is YFSETQ. V shed 0 bases, J shed 0 bases, and the junction held 1 base outside the gene matches. CDR3 amino acids: CASSLGTGSNTGELFF. The CDR3 region has the DNA TGCGCCAGCAGCTTGGGGACAGGGTCGAACACCGGGGAGCTGTTTTTT.

This clone turned up a few times. The V and J genes are TRBV19 and TRBJ2-2; 11 nucleotides align to TRBD2. This CDR3 region has 15 residues. Germline CDR1 and CDR2: LNHDA and SQIVND (reference sequence). The junction had 5 bases not matched to a gene; V was cut back by 4 bases and J by 7 bases. The CDR3 DNA is TGTGCCAGTAGTACCGGGACTAGCGGCTTCGGGGAGCTGTTTTTT. This gives the protein CASSTGTSGFGELFF.

The V gene is TRBV7-9, the J gene TRBJ1-5; D is unclear. The ends were cut back, 2 bases at V and 4 bases at J, with 3 bases in the middle. This CDR3 has 12 residues. The germline V gene has CDR1 SEHNR and CDR2 FQNEAQ (reference sequence). The CDR3 DNA sequence: TGTGCCAGCAGCTTACCTAATCAGCCCCAGCATTTT. Protein sequence: CASSLPNQPQHF.

This chain links TRBV5-1 with TRBJ2-5; TRBD2 matches 14 bases. The CDR3 spans 17 residues. The J segment lost 5 bases and the V segment lost 4 bases, leaving 10 bases of the junction unmatched. The germline V gene has CDR1 SGHRS and CDR2 YFSETQ. CDR3 residues: CASSIVTSGGAHETQYF. CDR3 nucleotide sequence: TGCGCCAGCAGCATTGTGACTAGCGGGGGGGCCCATGAGACCCAGTACTTC.

The chain couples TRBV7-6 to TRBJ2-1; D is possibly TRBD2 (6 bases). CDR1 SGHVS and CDR2 FNYEAQ come from the germline V gene. There are 15 residues in the CDR3. Trimming took 3 bases from V and 7 from J, leaving 16 bases between them. CDR3 region: CASSFIGGAGNEQFF. CDR3 sequence (DNA): TGTGCCAGCAGCTTTATCGGTGGGGCGGGGAATGAGCAGTTCTTC.

The J gene is TRBJ1-3, the V gene TRBV6-5; 7 nucleotides line up with TRBD1. Germline-derived CDR1 and CDR2 are MNHEY and SVGAGI. V gave up 2 bases and J gave up 1 base; unmatched junction bases: 5. This CDR3 is 16 amino acids long. CDR3 residues: CASSYTATGSGNTIYF. CDR3 DNA: TGTGCCAGCAGTTACACCGCGACAGGGTCTGGAAACACCATATATTTT.

The chain couples TRBV6-4 to TRBJ1-1; TRBD1 agrees at 10 bases. The junction had 11 bases not matched to a gene; V was cut back by 10 bases and J by 3 bases. CDR3 length: 15 amino acids. The germline V gene has CDR1 MRHNA and CDR2 SNTAGT. CDR3 bases: TGTGCCACCGAAAGACAGGGGGCGCAGGACACTGAAGCTTTCTTT. Protein: CATERQGAQDTEAFF.

The table lists this clone with a count of one. The V gene is TRBV30, the J gene TRBJ2-7; 7 bases fit TRBD1. This CDR3 is built from 15 residues. Looked up from germline, CDR1 is GTSNPN and CDR2 is SVGIG (reference sequence). With V trimmed by 2 bases and J by 4 bases, 11 bases remained unmatched. The CDR3 DNA is TGTGCCTGGAGTACGTCGGACAGGAGTAAATACGAGCAGTACTTC. Its translation is CAWSTSDRSKYEQYF.

V usage is TRBV27 and J usage is TRBJ1-5; unclear D gene. V lost 2 bases to trimming and J lost 4 bases, with 3 bases between them. From germline, CDR1 is MNHEY and CDR2 SMNVEV (reference sequence). This CDR3 is built from 12 residues. The CDR3 here is CASSLLNQPQHF. The CDR3 region has the DNA TGTGCCAGCAGTTTACTAAATCAGCCCCAGCATTTT.